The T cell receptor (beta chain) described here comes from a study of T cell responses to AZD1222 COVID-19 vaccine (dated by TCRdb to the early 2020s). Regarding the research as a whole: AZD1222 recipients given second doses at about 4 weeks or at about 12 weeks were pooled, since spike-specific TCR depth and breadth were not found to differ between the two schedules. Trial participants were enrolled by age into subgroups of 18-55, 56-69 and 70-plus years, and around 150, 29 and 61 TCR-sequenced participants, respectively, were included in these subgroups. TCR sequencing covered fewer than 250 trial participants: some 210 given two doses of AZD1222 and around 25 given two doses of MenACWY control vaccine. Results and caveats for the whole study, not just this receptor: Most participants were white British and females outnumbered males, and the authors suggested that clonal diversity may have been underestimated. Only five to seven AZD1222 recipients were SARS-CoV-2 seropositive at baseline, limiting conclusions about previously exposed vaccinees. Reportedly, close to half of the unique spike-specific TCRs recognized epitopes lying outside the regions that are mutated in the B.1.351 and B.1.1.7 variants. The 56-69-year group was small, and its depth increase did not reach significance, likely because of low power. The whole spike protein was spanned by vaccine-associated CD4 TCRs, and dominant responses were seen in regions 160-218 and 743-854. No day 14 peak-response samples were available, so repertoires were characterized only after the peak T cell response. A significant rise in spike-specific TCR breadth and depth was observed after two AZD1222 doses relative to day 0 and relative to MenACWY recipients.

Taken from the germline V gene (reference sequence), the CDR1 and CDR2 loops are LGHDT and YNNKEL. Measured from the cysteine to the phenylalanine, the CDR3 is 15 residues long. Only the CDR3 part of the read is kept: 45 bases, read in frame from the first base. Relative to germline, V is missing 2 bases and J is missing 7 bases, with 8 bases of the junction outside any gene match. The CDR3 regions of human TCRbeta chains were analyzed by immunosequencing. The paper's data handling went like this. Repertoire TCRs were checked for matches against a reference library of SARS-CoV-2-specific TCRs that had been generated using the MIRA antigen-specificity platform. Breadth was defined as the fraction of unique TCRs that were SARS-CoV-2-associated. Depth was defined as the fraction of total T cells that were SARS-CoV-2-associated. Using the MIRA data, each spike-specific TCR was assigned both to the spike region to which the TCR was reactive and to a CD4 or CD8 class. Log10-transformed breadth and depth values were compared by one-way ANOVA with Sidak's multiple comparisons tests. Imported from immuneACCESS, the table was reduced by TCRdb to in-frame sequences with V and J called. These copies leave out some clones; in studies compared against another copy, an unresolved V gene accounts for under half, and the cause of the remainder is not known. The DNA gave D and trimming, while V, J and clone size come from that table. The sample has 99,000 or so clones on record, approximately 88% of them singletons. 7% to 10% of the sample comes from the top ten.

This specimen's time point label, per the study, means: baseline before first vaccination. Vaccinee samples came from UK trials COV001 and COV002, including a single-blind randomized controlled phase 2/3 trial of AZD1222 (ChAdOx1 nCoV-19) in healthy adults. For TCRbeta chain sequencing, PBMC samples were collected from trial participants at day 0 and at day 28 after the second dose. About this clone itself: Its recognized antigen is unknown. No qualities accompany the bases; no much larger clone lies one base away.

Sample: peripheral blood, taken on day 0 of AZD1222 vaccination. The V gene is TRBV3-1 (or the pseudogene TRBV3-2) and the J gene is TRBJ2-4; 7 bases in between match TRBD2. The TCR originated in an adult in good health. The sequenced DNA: TGTGCCAGCAGCCAAAGGGGAGGGATATTTAACATTCAGTACTTC. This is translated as CASSQRGGIFNIQYF.